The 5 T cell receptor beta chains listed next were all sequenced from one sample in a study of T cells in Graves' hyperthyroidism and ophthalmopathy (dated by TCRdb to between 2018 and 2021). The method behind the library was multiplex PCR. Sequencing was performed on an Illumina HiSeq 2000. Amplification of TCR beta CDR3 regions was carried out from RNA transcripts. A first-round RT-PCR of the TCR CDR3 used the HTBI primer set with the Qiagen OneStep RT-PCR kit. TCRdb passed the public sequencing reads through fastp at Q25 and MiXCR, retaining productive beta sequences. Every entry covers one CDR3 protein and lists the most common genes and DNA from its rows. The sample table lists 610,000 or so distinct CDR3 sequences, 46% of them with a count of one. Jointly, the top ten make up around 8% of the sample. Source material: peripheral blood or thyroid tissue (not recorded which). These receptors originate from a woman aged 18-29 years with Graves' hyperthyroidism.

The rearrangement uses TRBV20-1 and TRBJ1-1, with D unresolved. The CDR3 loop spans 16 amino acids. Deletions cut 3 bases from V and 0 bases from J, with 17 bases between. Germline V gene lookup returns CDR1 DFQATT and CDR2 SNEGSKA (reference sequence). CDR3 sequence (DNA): TGCAGTGCTAGGGGCGAAGGAGACACCCTGAACACTGAAGCTTTCTTT. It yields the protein CSARGEGDTLNTEAFF.

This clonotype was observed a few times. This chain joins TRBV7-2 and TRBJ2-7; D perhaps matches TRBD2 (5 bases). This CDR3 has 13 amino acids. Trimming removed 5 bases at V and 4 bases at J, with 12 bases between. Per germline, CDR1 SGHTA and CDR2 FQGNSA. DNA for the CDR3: TGTGCCAGCAGCAGGACTCACAAATACGAGCAGTACTTC. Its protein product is CASSRTHKYEQYF.

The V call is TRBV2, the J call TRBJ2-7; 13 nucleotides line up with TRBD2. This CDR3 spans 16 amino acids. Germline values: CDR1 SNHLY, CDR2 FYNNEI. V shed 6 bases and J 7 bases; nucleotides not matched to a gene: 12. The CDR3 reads CASRPTSGRATNEQYF. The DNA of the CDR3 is TGTGCCAGCAGACCAACTAGCGGGAGGGCAACCAATGAGCAGTACTTC.

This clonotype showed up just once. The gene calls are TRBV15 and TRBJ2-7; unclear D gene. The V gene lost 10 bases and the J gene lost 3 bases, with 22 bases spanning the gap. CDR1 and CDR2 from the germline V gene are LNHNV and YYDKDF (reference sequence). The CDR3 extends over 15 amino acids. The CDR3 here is CASSLADGLFYEQYF. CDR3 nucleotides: TGTGCCAGCAGTTTGGCGGACGGGCTCTTCTACGAGCAGTACTTC. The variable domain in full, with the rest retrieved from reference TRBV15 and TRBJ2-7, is DAMVIQNPRYQVTQFGKPVTLSCSQTLNHNVMYWYQQKSSQAPKLLFHYYDKDFNNEADTPDNFQSRRPNTSFCFLDIRSPGLGDTAMYLCASSLADGLFYEQYFGPGTRLTVT.

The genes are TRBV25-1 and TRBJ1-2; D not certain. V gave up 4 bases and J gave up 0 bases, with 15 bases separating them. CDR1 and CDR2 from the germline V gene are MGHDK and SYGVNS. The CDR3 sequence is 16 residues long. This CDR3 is CASSGLGDVSNYGYTF. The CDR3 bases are TGTGCCAGCAGTGGTTTGGGCGACGTTTCTAACTATGGCTACACCTTC.